Listed below are T cell receptor beta chains from one sample, sequenced in a study of T cells in Graves' hyperthyroidism and ophthalmopathy. TCRdb passed the multiplex PCR reads through MiXCR, listing each CDR3 protein once. This sample yields roughly 380,000 distinct CDR3 sequences, of which roughly 13% are seen a single time; 5.3% belongs to the top ten. The sample taken for sequencing was blood. These receptors originate from a woman between 18 and 29 years old with Graves' hyperthyroidism. CDR3s include the opening cysteine and the closing phenylalanine or tryptophan. The order of the fields is clone size, V gene, J gene, D gene, CDR3 protein, CDR3 DNA. The D gene is left open where the match is weak. Not every row has a clone size; where given, it reads once, few, many or a size class.

clone size: many; V gene: TRBV11-2; J gene: TRBJ2-7; D gene: TRBD2; CDR3 protein: CASSFSTSGISPEQYF; CDR3 DNA: TGTGCCAGCAGCTTTTCGACTAGCGGGATTTCCCCCGAGCAGTACTTC
clone size: NA; V gene: TRBV7-9; J gene: TRBJ2-5; D gene: NA; CDR3 protein: CASSSRSRGRETQYF; CDR3 DNA: TGTGCCAGCAGCTCAAGGTCAAGGGGTAGAGAGACCCAGTACTTC
clone size: NA; V gene: TRBV9; J gene: TRBJ2-2; D gene: NA; CDR3 protein: CASSVTTRTANTGELFF; CDR3 DNA: TGTGCCAGCAGCGTAACTACACGGACAGCAAACACCGGGGAGCTGTTTTTT
clone size: NA; V gene: TRBV28; J gene: TRBJ2-3; D gene: TRBD2; CDR3 protein: CASSSPRTSGRWADTQYF; CDR3 DNA: TGTGCCAGCAGTTCCCCGCGGACTAGCGGGAGGTGGGCAGATACGCAGTATTTT
clone size: few; V gene: TRBV30; J gene: TRBJ2-1; D gene: NA; CDR3 protein: CAWKGQGRHEQFF; CDR3 DNA: TGTGCCTGGAAGGGACAAGGACGACATGAGCAGTTCTTC
clone size: many; V gene: TRBV27; J gene: TRBJ2-1; D gene: NA; CDR3 protein: CASSWDLYNEQFF; CDR3 DNA: TGTGCCAGCAGTTGGGACCTTTACAATGAGCAGTTCTTC
clone size: few; V gene: TRBV30; J gene: TRBJ2-1; D gene: TRBD2; CDR3 protein: CAWTSGISSSYNEQFF; CDR3 DNA: TGTGCCTGGACTAGCGGGATTTCAAGCTCCTACAATGAGCAGTTCTTC
clone size: NA; V gene: TRBV10-3; J gene: TRBJ1-2; D gene: NA; CDR3 protein: CAIRGNNGYTF; CDR3 DNA: TGTGCCATCAGGGGGAACAATGGCTACACCTTC
clone size: NA; V gene: TRBV11-2; J gene: TRBJ2-1; D gene: NA; CDR3 protein: CASSFTARSGPYNEQFF; CDR3 DNA: TGTGCCAGCAGCTTCACAGCCCGGAGCGGTCCCTACAATGAGCAGTTCTTC
clone size: many; V gene: TRBV7-8; J gene: TRBJ2-1; D gene: TRBD2; CDR3 protein: CASSSTSGSHNEQFF; CDR3 DNA: TGTGCCAGCAGCTCCACTAGCGGGTCCCACAATGAGCAGTTCTTC
clone size: NA; V gene: TRBV27; J gene: TRBJ1-1; D gene: TRBD1; CDR3 protein: CASSPLLGGASEAFF; CDR3 DNA: TGTGCCAGCAGTCCCTTGTTAGGGGGCGCCTCTGAAGCTTTCTTT
clone size: NA; V gene: TRBV29-1; J gene: TRBJ1-2; D gene: NA; CDR3 protein: CGVEYYGYTF; CDR3 DNA: TGCGGCGTTGAATACTATGGCTACACCTTC
clone size: many; V gene: TRBV4-1; J gene: TRBJ2-1; D gene: NA; CDR3 protein: CASSLSAGTHNEQFF; CDR3 DNA: TGCGCCAGCAGCCTGAGCGCTGGGACACACAATGAGCAGTTCTTC
clone size: NA; V gene: TRBV11-2; J gene: TRBJ1-2; D gene: TRBD1; CDR3 protein: CASSHIQGAQGRGLNYGYTF; CDR3 DNA: TGTGCCAGCAGCCACATACAGGGGGCGCAAGGCCGGGGGTTGAACTATGGCTACACCTTC
clone size: NA; V gene: TRBV28; J gene: TRBJ2-7; D gene: TRBD1; CDR3 protein: CASCGTGGSYEQYF; CDR3 DNA: TGTGCCAGCTGTGGGACAGGGGGCAGCTACGAGCAGTACTTC
clone size: NA; V gene: TRBV19; J gene: TRBJ2-5; D gene: NA; CDR3 protein: CASSGRQETQYF; CDR3 DNA: TGTGCCAGTAGTGGCAGACAAGAGACCCAGTACTTC
clone size: NA; V gene: TRBV5-4; J gene: TRBJ2-4; D gene: NA; CDR3 protein: CASSPGDGVQYF; CDR3 DNA: TGTGCCAGCAGCCCCGGAGACGGGGTTCAGTACTTC
clone size: many; V gene: TRBV18; J gene: TRBJ1-1; D gene: NA; CDR3 protein: CASSPPWGVTEAFF; CDR3 DNA: TGTGCCAGCTCACCACCGTGGGGGGTAACTGAAGCTTTCTTT
clone size: many; V gene: TRBV24-1; J gene: TRBJ2-3; D gene: NA; CDR3 protein: CATSDEGVDTQYF; CDR3 DNA: TGTGCCACCAGTGATGAAGGTGTAGATACGCAGTATTTT
clone size: many; V gene: TRBV13; J gene: TRBJ2-1; D gene: NA; CDR3 protein: CASSPGPLQIGEQFF; CDR3 DNA: TGTGCCAGCAGCCCAGGCCCCTTACAAATAGGGGAGCAGTTCTTC
clone size: NA; V gene: TRBV7-3; J gene: TRBJ1-1; D gene: NA; CDR3 protein: CASSLLSGGNTEAFF; CDR3 DNA: TGTGCCAGCAGCCTCCTTTCCGGCGGAAACACTGAAGCTTTCTTT
clone size: many; V gene: TRBV20-1; J gene: TRBJ2-4; D gene: TRBD2; CDR3 protein: CSARERLAIRTKNIQYF; CDR3 DNA: TGCAGTGCTAGAGAGAGACTAGCGATTAGAACCAAAAACATTCAGTACTTC
clone size: NA; V gene: TRBV7-8; J gene: TRBJ2-7; D gene: NA; CDR3 protein: CASSLKGLSYEQYF; CDR3 DNA: TGTGCCAGCAGCTTAAAGGGACTCTCCTACGAGCAGTACTTC
clone size: NA; V gene: TRBV28; J gene: TRBJ1-5; D gene: TRBD1; CDR3 protein: CASSTGTGRWEPQHF; CDR3 DNA: TGTGCCAGCAGCACCGGGACAGGGCGTTGGGAGCCCCAGCATTTT
clone size: many; V gene: TRBV12-3/TRBV12-4; J gene: TRBJ2-3; D gene: NA; CDR3 protein: CASSLAQADTQYF; CDR3 DNA: TGTGCCAGCAGTTTAGCGCAGGCAGATACGCAGTATTTT
clone size: many; V gene: TRBV7-7; J gene: TRBJ2-5; D gene: TRBD2; CDR3 protein: CASSLSGGGRTEETQYF; CDR3 DNA: TGTGCTAGCAGCTTATCCGGGGGCGGGAGGACCGAAGAGACCCAGTACTTC
clone size: many; V gene: TRBV18; J gene: TRBJ2-3; D gene: TRBD2; CDR3 protein: CASSPGLAGVITDTQYF; CDR3 DNA: TGTGCCAGCTCACCGGGACTAGCGGGAGTAATAACAGATACGCAGTATTTT
clone size: NA; V gene: TRBV25-1; J gene: TRBJ1-3; D gene: NA; CDR3 protein: CASSEHSGNTIYF; CDR3 DNA: TGTGCCAGCAGTGAACACTCTGGAAACACCATATATTTT
clone size: few; V gene: TRBV19; J gene: TRBJ1-6; D gene: NA; CDR3 protein: CASSKGWHSPLHF; CDR3 DNA: TGTGCCAGTAGTAAGGGGTGGCATTCACCCCTCCACTTT
clone size: many; V gene: TRBV12-3/TRBV12-4; J gene: TRBJ1-3; D gene: TRBD1; CDR3 protein: CASSLGTGNSGNTIYF; CDR3 DNA: TGTGCCAGCAGTCTTGGGACAGGGAACTCTGGAAACACCATATATTTT
clone size: many; V gene: TRBV6-1; J gene: TRBJ2-7; D gene: NA; CDR3 protein: CASSRGPSYEQYF; CDR3 DNA: TGTGCCAGCAGTCGTGGACCCTCCTACGAGCAGTACTTC
clone size: once; V gene: TRBV28; J gene: TRBJ1-2; D gene: NA; CDR3 protein: CASSLWSRYWDGYTF; CDR3 DNA: TGTGCCAGCAGTTTATGGTCCCGGTACTGGGATGGCTACACCTTC
clone size: NA; V gene: TRBV30; J gene: TRBJ2-5; D gene: NA; CDR3 protein: CACEGGFQETQYF; CDR3 DNA: TGTGCCTGCGAGGGGGGATTTCAAGAGACCCAGTACTTC
clone size: many; V gene: TRBV18; J gene: TRBJ2-5; D gene: NA; CDR3 protein: CASSPKGPYQETQYF; CDR3 DNA: TGTGCCAGCTCACCTAAAGGACCGTACCAAGAGACCCAGTACTTC
clone size: few; V gene: TRBV28; J gene: TRBJ2-5; D gene: NA; CDR3 protein: CASTSQGRWETQYF; CDR3 DNA: TGTGCCAGCACCTCTCAGGGGAGGTGGGAGACCCAGTACTTC